These 25 T cell receptor beta chains originate from one sample sequenced in a study of spatial heterogeneity in lung cancer. TCRdb itself ran the 5' RACE reads through MiXCR, one entry per CDR3 protein. The sample lists 40,000 to 45,000 distinct CDR3 sequences, approximately 6.8% occurring once. Time point described: sample taken at primary tumor resection. In each case, whole RNA from tumor, nontumor lung or frozen PBMC was sequenced unsorted. Material: PBMCs, obtained at surgery. The receptors stem from a female donor with early-stage non-small cell lung cancer.

This clonotype was picked up a small number of times. V is TRBV15 and J is TRBJ1-2; D is perhaps TRBD1 (6 bases). Trimming shortened V by 2 bases and J by 6 bases, and 22 bases separated the two germline ends. Germline CDR1 is LNHNV and CDR2 is YYDKDF (reference sequence). The CDR3 runs 17 residues. DNA for the CDR3: TGTGCCACCAGCAGACCATGGGCGGGGGCGATCTTAGATGGCTACACCTTC. It encodes CATSRPWAGAILDGYTF.

In this sample, this clonotype turned up many times. The J gene is TRBJ1-1, the V gene TRBV5-1; D call uncertain. The V gene's germline CDR1 is SGHRS and CDR2 YFSETQ. V was shortened by 2 bases and J by 8 bases, with 16 bases between the two germline ends. The CDR3 consists of 14 residues. The CDR3 region has the DNA TGCGCCAGCAGCTTAGGGTTCGGTTGGGCAGAAGCTTTCTTT. As protein: CASSLGFGWAEAFF.

This clonotype was counted at least ten times. V gene TRBV12-3 or TRBV12-4 combines with J gene TRBJ1-6; D gene ambiguous. V lost 2 bases to trimming and J lost 8 bases, with 7 bases between them. This CDR3 has 13 residues. The CDR3: CASSLRRDSPLHF. Written as DNA, the CDR3 is TGTGCCAGCAGTTTACGAAGAGATTCACCCCTCCACTTT.

This clonotype was seen more than once but under ten times. The chain carries TRBV7-8 and TRBJ2-7; a weak D match, TRBD2 (6 bases). The germline V and J ends were trimmed by 4 bases and 0 bases, with 10 bases remaining between them. In germline, CDR1 is SGHVS, CDR2 FQNEAQ. This CDR3 is built from 14 residues. This chain's CDR3 is CASSSAGGSYEQYF. The CDR3 nucleotides read TGTGCCAGCAGCTCCGCCGGGGGCTCCTACGAGCAGTACTTC. Filled out from reference TRBV7-8 and TRBJ2-7, the complete variable domain reads GAGVSQSPRYKVAKRGQDVALRCDPISGHVSLFWYQQALGQGPEFLTYFQNEAQLDKSGLPSDRFFAERPEGSVSTLKIQRTQQEDSAVYLCASSSAGGSYEQYFGPGTRLTVT.

This clonotype has ten or more counts. The chain's CDR3 is CSAGQGGTDTQYF. The CDR3 bases are TGCAGTGCTGGACAGGGAGGCACAGATACGCAGTATTTT. The chain is built from TRBV20-1 and TRBJ2-3; TRBD1 agrees at 8 bases. Germline loops: CDR1 DFQATT, CDR2 SNEGSKA (reference sequence). V shed 5 bases and J 1 base; nucleotides not matched to a gene: 2. CDR3 length: 13 amino acids.

This clonotype was detected ten times or more. This chain links TRBV6-1 with TRBJ2-7; 8 bases fit TRBD1. Losses at the gene ends were 4 bases for V and 6 bases for J; bases not matched to a gene: 14. The germline V gene encodes CDR1 MNHNS and CDR2 SASEGT. This CDR3 has 16 amino acids. CDR3 nucleotides: TGTGCCAGCAGTGCCCGGACAGGGACCGCGGCGTCCGAGCAGTACTTC. Translation gives CASSARTGTAASEQYF.

This clonotype was detected many times. The V and J genes are TRBV27 and TRBJ1-5, with a possible D match to TRBD1 (6 bases). The CDR3 consists of 15 residues. Germline CDR1 MNHEY, CDR2 SMNVEV (reference sequence). V was trimmed by 7 bases and J by 2 bases, leaving 15 bases between them. The CDR3 spells CASKGGVWGNQPQHF. In DNA, the CDR3 is TGTGCCAGCAAGGGGGGCGTTTGGGGCAATCAGCCCCAGCATTTT.

The chain has TRBV4-1 and TRBJ2-2; 7 bases map to TRBD1. Trimming at V came to 9 bases and at J to 3 bases, leaving 7 bases not matched to a gene. The length of the CDR3 is 14 residues. Per the germline V gene, CDR1 is MGHRA and CDR2 is YSYEKL. The CDR3 here is CASRTGVDTGELFF. The CDR3 DNA follows: TGCGCCAGTAGAACAGGGGTTGACACCGGGGAGCTGTTTTTT.

Many counts were recorded for this clonotype. This chain connects TRBV7-3 to TRBJ2-1, with a tentative D call TRBD2 (5 bases). The CDR3 totals 12 residues. Trimming took 6 bases from V and 6 from J, leaving 9 bases between them. Germline CDR1 is SGHTA and CDR2 is FQGTGA. This chain's CDR3 is CASRSDSNEQFF. CDR3 in DNA: TGTGCCAGCAGGTCGGACTCCAATGAGCAGTTCTTC.

J is TRBJ1-1 and V is TRBV6-2 or TRBV6-3; a weak D match, TRBD1 (6 bases). The germline gives CDR1 MNHEY, CDR2 SVGEGT. V lost 2 bases to trimming and J lost 1 base, with 14 bases between them. The CDR3 is 16 residues long. CDR3 nucleotides: TGTGCCAGCAGTTACCCTCGAGGGACATCGAACACTGAAGCTTTCTTT. Its protein is CASSYPRGTSNTEAFF.

This clonotype appeared many times. The V call is TRBV3-1, the J call TRBJ2-1; 7 bases line up with TRBD1. V gave up 0 bases and J gave up 14 bases; unmatched junction bases: 4. Germline-derived CDR1 and CDR2 are LGHDT and YNNKEL (reference sequence). The CDR3 extends over 12 amino acids. The CDR3 coding sequence is TGTGCCAGCAGCCAAGAGACAGGGTCGGAGTTCTTC. Translated: CASSQETGSEFF.

This clonotype occurred many times. The rearrangement links TRBV28 to TRBJ2-1; D unresolved. The CDR3 contains 13 residues. V lost 7 bases, J lost 8 bases, and 15 bases lay in between. Looked up from germline, CDR1 is MDHEN and CDR2 is SYDVKM. As DNA, the CDR3 is TGTGCCAGCAAGGAAAATCTTTTATATGAGCAGTTCTTC. Amino acids: CASKENLLYEQFF.

This clonotype has ten or more counts. The chain links TRBV10-2 to TRBJ2-1, with D hard to call. Germline CDR1 is WSHSY and CDR2 is SAAADI. The CDR3 sequence is 11 residues long. V was shortened by 6 bases and J by 9 bases, with 9 bases between the two germline ends. The CDR3 DNA reads as TGCGCCAGCAGAACAGACTTTGAGCAGTTCTTC. Encoded protein: CASRTDFEQFF.

The chain is built from TRBV7-6 and TRBJ1-1; 8 bases match TRBD1. The CDR3 is made up of 15 amino acids. Germline CDR1 is SGHVS and CDR2 is FNYEAQ. Germline trimming cut 2 bases from V and 4 bases from J; bases unmatched to any gene: 6. CDR3 bases: TGTGCCAGCAGCTTAATTGGACAGGGAGGCACTGAAGCTTTCTTT. The encoded protein is CASSLIGQGGTEAFF.

This clonotype was seen a handful of times. The rearrangement uses TRBV6-4 and TRBJ1-5; tentative D call: TRBD1 (6 bases). CDR1 and CDR2 from the germline V gene are MRHNA and SNTAGT. Trimming removed 9 bases at V and 0 bases at J, with 21 bases between. This CDR3 contains 17 residues. The CDR3 DNA is TGTGCCAGGGGGGGCCCAATAACAGTTTATAGCAATCAGCCCCAGCATTTT. Translation gives CARGGPITVYSNQPQHF.

The chain is built from TRBV7-9 and TRBJ1-1, with D maybe TRBD1 (5 bases). V lost 6 bases, J lost 3 bases, and 11 bases lay in between. CDR1 SEHNR and CDR2 FQNEAQ come from the germline V gene (reference sequence). This CDR3 has 13 residues. The DNA for the CDR3 is TGTGCCAGCAGACAGGAAGAGGACACTGAAGCTTTCTTT. Amino acids: CASRQEEDTEAFF.

This clonotype was picked up many times. The V call is TRBV2, the J call TRBJ1-2; D gene unclear. Germline V CDR1 and CDR2: SNHLY, FYNNEI. The CDR3 has 15 residues. The V gene lost 6 bases and the J gene lost 3 bases, with 17 bases spanning the gap. The DNA for the CDR3 is TGTGCCAGCAGAGGTTACCGGGGAGAGGACTATGGCTACACCTTC. As protein: CASRGYRGEDYGYTF.

The chain is built from TRBV18 and TRBJ2-3; TRBD1 matches at 10 bases. Germline lookup yields CDR1 KGHSH and CDR2 LQKENI. V shed 3 bases and J 13 bases; nucleotides not matched to a gene: 1. This CDR3 is 11 amino acids long. The DNA of the CDR3 is TGTGCCAGCTCACCTGGACAGGGGGAGTATTTT. Translating it yields CASSPGQGEYF. The variable domain in full, completed from reference TRBV18 and TRBJ2-3, reads NAGVMQNPRHLVRRRGQEARLRCSPMKGHSHVYWYRQLPEEGLKFMVYLQKENIIDESGMPKERFSAEFPKEGPSILRIQQVVRGDSAAYFCASSPGQGEYFGPGTRLTVL.

DNA for the CDR3: TGCAGTGCTCTCCGCGGGGGGTACACAGATACGCAGTATTTT. Amino acids: CSALRGGYTDTQYF. The V call is TRBV20-1, the J call TRBJ2-3; 8 bases line up with TRBD2. CDR3 length equals 14 residues. Germline V gene lookup returns CDR1 DFQATT and CDR2 SNEGSKA (reference sequence). Unmatched junction bases numbered 6, after V lost 5 bases and J lost 2 bases.

This clonotype was picked up many times. The chain has TRBV5-4 and TRBJ2-5; no reliable D call. Germline-derived CDR1 and CDR2 are SGHNT and YYREEE (reference sequence). The CDR3 sequence is 15 residues long. Trimming took off 0 bases at V and 4 bases at J, with 13 bases between the two ends. The DNA for the CDR3 is TGTGCCAGCAGCTTGGGCGGTGTGACTGTAGAGACCCAGTACTTC. The encoded protein is CASSLGGVTVETQYF.

In the case of this clonotype: Being one base from a much bigger clone, this may be a read error. The V and J genes are TRBV6-6 and TRBJ2-4, with TRBD1 matching 9 bases. Germline CDR1 MNHNY, CDR2 SVGAGI (reference sequence). Losses at the gene ends were 6 bases for V and 0 bases for J; bases not matched to a gene: 24. The CDR3 has 22 residues. The DNA for the CDR3 is TGTGCCAGCAGCCTCCGATACGGAACAGGGGGCGTACCACCTCTAGCCAAAAACATTCAGTACTTC. It is translated as CASSLRYGTGGVPPLAKNIQYF.

This clonotype was counted many times. V usage is TRBV24-1 and J usage is TRBJ1-2; D is ambiguous. The CDR3 is 13 amino acids. The V gene lost 2 bases and the J gene lost 5 bases, with 8 bases spanning the gap. Germline-derived CDR1 and CDR2 are KGHDR and SFDVKD. CDR3 in amino acids: CATSDWNQYGYTF. In DNA, the CDR3 is TGTGCCACCAGTGATTGGAATCAGTATGGCTACACCTTC.

The chain employs TRBV12-3 or TRBV12-4 and TRBJ1-6; no firm D call. CDR3 size: 16 residues. V lost 3 bases and J 7 bases, leaving 16 bases between the germline ends. The CDR3 nucleotides are TGTGCCAGCAGTTTGTGGATCTCGGGTGAGAATTCACCCCTCCACTTT. Protein product: CASSLWISGENSPLHF.

This clonotype was seen many times. This chain links TRBV7-2 with TRBJ2-2; D is possibly TRBD1 (5 bases). V dropped 1 base and J dropped 5 bases, with 8 bases sitting between them. The CDR3 extends over 14 amino acids. CDR1 is SGHTA, CDR2 FQGNSA, per germline. The CDR3 DNA reads TGTGCCAGCAGCTTAGGGACACATACCGGGGAGCTGTTTTTT. This encodes CASSLGTHTGELFF.

In this sample, this clonotype turned up a few times. The CDR3 DNA reads as TGTGCCAGCAGCTTAGGGCCAGCGGGGGTCAATGAGCAGTTCTTC. As protein: CASSLGPAGVNEQFF. The gene calls are TRBV7-2 and TRBJ2-1; TRBD2 aligns across 8 bases. The germline CDR1 and CDR2 sequences are SGHTA and FQGNSA. CDR3 size: 15 residues. V lost 1 base and J lost 6; bases outside the gene matches: 5.